One TCR beta chain is described in this entry. This sample is drawn from a study of blood T cell repertoires in COVID-19. Overall study context: Acute-phase and convalescent COVID-19 samples originated in the United States, Italy and Spain. Sample material is recorded as cDNA or gDNA derived from T cells, B-cell-depleted T cells, or PBMCs.

V lost 3 bases, J lost 3 bases, and 11 bases lay in between. The CDR3 sequence is 14 residues long. Germline V gives CDR1 MDHEN, CDR2 SYDVKM. As originally analysed: Nucleated cell counts were estimated from reference gene primer amplification. Sequencing used immunoSEQ multiplex PCR; TCRdb keeps in-frame clones, though not all of them. V and J calls and clone size come straight from that table; D and trimming were deduced from the DNA. The data show about 670,000 clones, 85% to 90% seen once. The rearrangement uses TRBV28 and TRBJ1-2; possible D gene TRBD1, 5 bases. Sequenced input: peripheral blood. The receptor comes from a woman aged 18-35 years with acute or convalescent COVID-19. CDR3 region: CASSLTVSYYGYTF. In DNA form, the CDR3 reads TGTGCCAGCAGTTTGACAGTCTCCTACTATGGCTACACCTTC.